This record looks at one T cell receptor beta chain sequence and its context. The CDR3 has 12 residues. Trimming stripped 3 bases from V and 2 bases from J, with 5 bases between. Germline CDR1 reads SGHNT; CDR2 reads YYREEE (reference sequence). This record belongs to a study of cytomegalovirus exposure and HLA in healthy donors. Across the study: Roughly 92 million unique TCRs, all from HLA-typed donors, were included in an early release of the data.

In the PCR, 60 Vbeta and 13 Jbeta primers were used. TCRdb's table, derived via immunoSEQ multiplex PCR, lists solely in-frame clones and lacks some. Altogether 200,000 to 250,000 clones are present, approximately 78% being singletons, with the ten largest covering approximately 0.47%. This sequence originates from a boy between 5 and 17 years old in good health and CMV-seronegative. The specimen sequenced was PBMCs. This chain links TRBV5-4 with TRBJ1-2; D is unclear. The CDR3 reads CASSSVNYGYTF. CDR3 in DNA: TGTGCCAGCAGCTCGGTCAACTATGGCTACACCTTC. Full variable domain (missing parts from reference TRBV5-4 and TRBJ1-2): ETGVTQSPTHLIKTRGQQVTLRCSSQSGHNTVSWYQQALGQGPQFIFQYYREEENGRGNFPPRFSGLQFPNYSSELNVNALELDDSALYLCASSSVNYGYTFGSGTRLTVV.